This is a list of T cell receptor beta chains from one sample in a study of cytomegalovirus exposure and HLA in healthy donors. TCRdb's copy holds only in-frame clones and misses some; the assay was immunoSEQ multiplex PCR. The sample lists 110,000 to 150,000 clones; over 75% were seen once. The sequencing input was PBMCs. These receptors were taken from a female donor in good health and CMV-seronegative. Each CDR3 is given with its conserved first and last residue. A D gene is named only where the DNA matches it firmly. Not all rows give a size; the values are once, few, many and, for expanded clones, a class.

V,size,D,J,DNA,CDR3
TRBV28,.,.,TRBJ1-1,TGTGCCAGCAGTTTATTCCGGGGACAACTATTGAACACTGAAGCTTTCTTT,CASSLFRGQLLNTEAFF
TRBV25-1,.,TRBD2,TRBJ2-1,TGTGCCAGCACCATTAGCGGGAGGGCCCGCAATGAGCAGTTCTTC,CASTISGRARNEQFF
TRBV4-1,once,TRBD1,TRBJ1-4,TGCGCCAGCAGCCAGACAGGGGGCGCCAATGAAAAACTGTTTTTT,CASSQTGGANEKLFF
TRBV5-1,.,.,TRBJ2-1,TGCGCCAGCAGCCAGGACAGATTGAGCTCCTACAATGAGCAGTTCTTC,CASSQDRLSSYNEQFF
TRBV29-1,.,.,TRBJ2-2,TGCAGCGTTGAAGTTGCAGGGTCGAGCGGGGAGCTGTTTTTT,CSVEVAGSSGELFF
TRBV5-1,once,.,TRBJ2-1,TGCGCCAGCAGCTTGGGGGCCTCCGGTAAAGATGAGCAGTTCTTC,CASSLGASGKDEQFF
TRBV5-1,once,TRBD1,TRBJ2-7,TGCGCCAGCAGCTTCGGACAGGGGGAGATCTCCGAGCAGTACTTC,CASSFGQGEISEQYF
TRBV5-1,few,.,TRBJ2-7,TGCGCCAGCAGCTTGGAAGGGGCCAACTACGAGCAGTACTTC,CASSLEGANYEQYF
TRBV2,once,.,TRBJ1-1,TGTGCCAGCAGTGTCAGGGGAGAAAGTACTGAAGCTTTCTTT,CASSVRGESTEAFF
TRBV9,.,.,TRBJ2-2,TGTGCCAGCAGCGGACTAGTTCCCGACGGGGAGCTGTTTTTT,CASSGLVPDGELFF
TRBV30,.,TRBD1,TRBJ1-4,TGTGCCTGGAGTGCAACAGGGGGCGGAAGGGAAAAACTGTTTTTT,CAWSATGGGREKLFF
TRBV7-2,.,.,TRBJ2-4,TGTGCCAGCAGCTTCGACAGAAAAAACATTCAGTACTTC,CASSFDRKNIQYF
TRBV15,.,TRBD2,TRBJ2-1,TGTGCCACCAGCAGAGAACCGGGACTAGCATTAAATGAGCAGTTCTTC,CATSREPGLALNEQFF
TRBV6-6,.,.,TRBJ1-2,TGTGCCAGCAGTTACTCTGAACAGGGTAGCTATGGCTACACCTTC,CASSYSEQGSYGYTF
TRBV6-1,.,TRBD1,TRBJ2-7,TGTGCCAGCAGATGGACAGGTTTTACCTACGAGCAGTACTTC,CASRWTGFTYEQYF
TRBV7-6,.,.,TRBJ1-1,TGTGCCAGCAGCTCATCAGGGTATTGGAACACTGAAGCTTTCTTT,CASSSSGYWNTEAFF
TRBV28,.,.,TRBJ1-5,TGTGCCAGCAGTTTAAACGGAGGCCAGCATTTT,CASSLNGGQHF
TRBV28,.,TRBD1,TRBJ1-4,TGTGCCAGCACCGGGACAGGGTATGAAAAACTGTTTTTT,CASTGTGYEKLFF
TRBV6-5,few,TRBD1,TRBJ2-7,TGTGCCAGCACAAGACAGGGACGCAACGAGCAGTACTTC,CASTRQGRNEQYF
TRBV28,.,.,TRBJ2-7,TGTGCCAGCAGTTTAATTCTAGGGGGTAACGAGCAGTACTTC,CASSLILGGNEQYF
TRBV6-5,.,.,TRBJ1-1,TGTGCCAGCAGTTACCAGGGATCGGGCACTGAAGCTTTCTTT,CASSYQGSGTEAFF
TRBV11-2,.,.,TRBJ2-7,TGTGCCAGCAGCTTAGGTCGGGACAAACGATACGAGCAGTACTTC,CASSLGRDKRYEQYF
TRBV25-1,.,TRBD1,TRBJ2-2,TGTGCCAGCAGTGGCCCGACAGGGTCCGGGGAGCTGTTTTTT,CASSGPTGSGELFF
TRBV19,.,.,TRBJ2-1,TGTGCCAGTAGTATAGGAGACAGCTACAATGAGCAGTTCTTC,CASSIGDSYNEQFF
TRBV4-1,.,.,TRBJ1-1,TGCGCCAGCAGCCAATGGAGCGGGACATTAAACACTGAAGCTTTCTTT,CASSQWSGTLNTEAFF
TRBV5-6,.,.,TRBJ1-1,TGTGCCAGCAGCGTTCTGGGGGGGAACACTGAAGCTCTCTTT,CASSVLGGNTEALF
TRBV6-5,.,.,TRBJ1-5,TGTGCCAGCAGTTACTCGGGAGGGAACAATCAGCCCCAGCATTTT,CASSYSGGNNQPQHF
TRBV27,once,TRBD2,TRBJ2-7,TGTGCCAGCAGGGAGCGGGGGGACTCCTACGAGCAGTACTTC,CASRERGDSYEQYF
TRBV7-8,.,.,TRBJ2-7,TGTGCCAGCAGCCAACGACAGGTCTCCTACGAGCAGTACTTC,CASSQRQVSYEQYF
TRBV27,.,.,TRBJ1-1,TGTGCCAGACTAGGGTCCGATAGAGATGTGGCTGAAGCTTTCTTT,CARLGSDRDVAEAFF
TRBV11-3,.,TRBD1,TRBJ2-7,TGTGCCAGCAGCCCAGGGGCCAGGGGGGAGCAGTACTTC,CASSPGARGEQYF
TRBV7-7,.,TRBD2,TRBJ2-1,TGTGCCAGCAGCCCTCTAGCGGGAGATCACAATGAGCAGTTCTTC,CASSPLAGDHNEQFF
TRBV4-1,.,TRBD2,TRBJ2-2,TGCGCCAGCAGCCCACAGCGGGATAGGGGAGTAGACACCGGGGAGCTGTTTTTT,CASSPQRDRGVDTGELFF
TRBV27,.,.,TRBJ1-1,TGTGCCAGCAGTGGACATTTGAACACTGAAGCTTTCTTT,CASSGHLNTEAFF
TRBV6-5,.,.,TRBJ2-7,TGTGCCAGCAGGCAAAGATTGGAGTTCTCCTACGAGCAGTACTTC,CASRQRLEFSYEQYF
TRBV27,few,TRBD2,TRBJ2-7,TGTGCCAGCAGTCTGGGACTAGCCCTGGGAGAGCAGTACTTC,CASSLGLALGEQYF
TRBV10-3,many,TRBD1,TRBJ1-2,TGTGCCATCAGTGAAGGGGGACAGGGAAACTATGGCTACACCTTC,CAISEGGQGNYGYTF
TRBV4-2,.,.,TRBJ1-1,TGTGCCAGCAGCTATTCAGGGAAATACACTGAAGCTTTCTTT,CASSYSGKYTEAFF
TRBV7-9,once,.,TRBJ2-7,TGTGCCAGCAGCTTACACATGGAGGGTTACGAGCAGTACTTC,CASSLHMEGYEQYF
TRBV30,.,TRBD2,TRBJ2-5,TGTGCCTGGCGACCGTCCGGGACTAGCGGGATCGGGCAGTACTTC,CAWRPSGTSGIGQYF
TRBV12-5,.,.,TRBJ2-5,TGTGCTAGTGGTTTGGATACCGGGACTGTCGTACAAGAGACCCAGTACTTC,CASGLDTGTVVQETQYF
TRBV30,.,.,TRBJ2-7,TGTGCCTGGAGTGGGGGGGCGAGACAGGGAAATAGGCAGTACTTC,CAWSGGARQGNRQYF
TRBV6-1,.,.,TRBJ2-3,TGTGCCAGCCGTAGGGGAACGGACCGCACAGATACGCAGTATTTT,CASRRGTDRTDTQYF
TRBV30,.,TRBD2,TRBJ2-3,TGTGCCTGGAGTGTCGGAGAACTAGCGGGAGTTTATACGCAGTATTTT,CAWSVGELAGVYTQYF
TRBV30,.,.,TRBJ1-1,TGTGCCTGGAGTCCGGGAATGAACACTGAAGCTTTCTTT,CAWSPGMNTEAFF
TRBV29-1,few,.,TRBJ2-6,TGCAGCGTTCCAACAGGGTCTGGGGCCAACGTCCTGACTTTC,CSVPTGSGANVLTF
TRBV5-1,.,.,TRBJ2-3,TGCGCCAGCAGCTTGGACTCCGCCATAGATACGCAGTATTTT,CASSLDSAIDTQYF
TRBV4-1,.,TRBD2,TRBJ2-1,TGCGCCAGCAGCCAAGACTGGACTAGCACCTACAATGAGCAGTTCTTC,CASSQDWTSTYNEQFF